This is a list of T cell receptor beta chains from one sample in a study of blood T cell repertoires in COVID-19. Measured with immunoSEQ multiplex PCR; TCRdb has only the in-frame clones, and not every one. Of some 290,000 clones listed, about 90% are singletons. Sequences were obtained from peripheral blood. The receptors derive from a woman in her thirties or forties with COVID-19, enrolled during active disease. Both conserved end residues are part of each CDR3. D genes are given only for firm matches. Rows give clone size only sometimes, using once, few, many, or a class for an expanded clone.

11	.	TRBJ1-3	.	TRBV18	CASSERNTIYF	TGTGCCAGCTCAGAGCGGAACACCATATATTTT
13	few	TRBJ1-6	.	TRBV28	CASRRDPNSPLHF	TGTGCCAGCAGGCGGGACCCCAATTCACCCCTCCACTTT
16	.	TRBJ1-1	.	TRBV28	CASSTAATVLNTEAFF	TGTGCCAGCAGTACCGCCGCGACAGTGTTGAACACTGAAGCTTTCTTT
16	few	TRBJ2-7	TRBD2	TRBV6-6	CASSRTSGAASYEQYF	TGTGCCAGCAGCAGGACTAGCGGGGCCGCATCCTACGAGCAGTACTTC
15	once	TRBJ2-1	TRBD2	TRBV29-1	CTAYGAGPHYNEQFF	TGCACCGCTTACGGAGCGGGACCTCACTACAATGAGCAGTTCTTC
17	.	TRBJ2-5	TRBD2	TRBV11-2	CASTRGASGGAYETQYF	TGTGCCAGTACCAGGGGTGCTAGCGGGGGGGCCTACGAGACCCAGTACTTC
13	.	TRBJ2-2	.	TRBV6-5	CASSGGLIGELFF	TGTGCCAGTTCCGGAGGTTTGATCGGGGAGCTGTTTTTT
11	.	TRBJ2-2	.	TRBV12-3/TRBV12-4	CASSSTGELFF	TGTGCCAGCAGTTCTACCGGGGAGCTGTTTTTT
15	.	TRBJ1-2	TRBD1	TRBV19	CASSPKGQGRNGYTF	TGTGCCAGTAGCCCAAAGGGACAGGGGAGAAATGGCTACACCTTC
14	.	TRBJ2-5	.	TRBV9	CASSVGGALETQYF	TGTGCCAGCAGCGTAGGTGGGGCCTTGGAGACCCAGTACTTC
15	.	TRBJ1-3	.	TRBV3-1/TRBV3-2	CASSQVPGLGNTIYF	TGTGCCAGCAGCCAAGTACCGGGACTAGGAAACACCATATATTTT
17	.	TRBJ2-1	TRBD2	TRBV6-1	CASSDTGGRVILNEQFF	TGTGCCAGCAGTGATACTGGCGGGAGGGTGATTCTCAATGAGCAGTTCTTC
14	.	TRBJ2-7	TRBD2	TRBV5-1	CASSEATSDYEQYF	TGCGCCAGCAGCGAGGCCACTAGCGACTACGAGCAGTACTTC
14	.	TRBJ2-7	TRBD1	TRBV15	CATSRPGTGYEQYF	TGTGCCACCAGCAGACCCGGGACAGGCTACGAGCAGTACTTC
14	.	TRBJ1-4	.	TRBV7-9	CASSLTTTNEKLFF	TGTGCCAGCAGCCTAACCACAACTAATGAAAAACTGTTTTTT
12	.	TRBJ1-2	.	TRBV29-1	CSALYSNYGYTF	TGCAGCGCCCTATATTCCAACTATGGCTACACCTTC
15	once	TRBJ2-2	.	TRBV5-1	CASTFSPGFTGELFF	TGCGCCAGCACCTTCTCCCCAGGGTTCACCGGGGAGCTGTTTTTT
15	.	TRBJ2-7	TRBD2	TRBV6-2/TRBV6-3	CASSRSGRGSYEQYF	TGTGCCAGCAGTCGCAGCGGGAGGGGGTCCTACGAGCAGTACTTC
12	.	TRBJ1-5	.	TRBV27	CASSRHNQPQHF	TGTGCCAGCAGCAGGCATAATCAGCCCCAGCATTTT
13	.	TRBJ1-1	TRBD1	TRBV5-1	CASSGGQGREAFF	TGCGCCAGCAGCGGCGGACAGGGTCGGGAAGCTTTCTTT
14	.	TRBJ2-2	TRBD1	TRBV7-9	CASSLYRGLGELFF	TGTGCCAGCAGCTTATACAGGGGGCTCGGGGAGCTGTTTTTT
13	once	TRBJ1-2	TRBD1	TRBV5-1	CASSSTGAYGYTF	TGCGCCAGCAGCTCGACAGGGGCCTATGGCTACACCTTC
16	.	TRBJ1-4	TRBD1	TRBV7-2	CASSRDRLATNEKLFF	TGTGCCAGCAGCCGGGACAGGCTTGCAACTAATGAAAAACTGTTTTTT
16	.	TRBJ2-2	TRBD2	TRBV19	CASSSSGRARTGELFF	TGTGCCAGTAGCTCTAGCGGGAGGGCCCGCACCGGGGAGCTGTTTTTT
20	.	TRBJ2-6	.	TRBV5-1	CASSLASRQVLNSGANVLTF	TGCGCCAGCAGCTTGGCTTCGCGACAGGTCTTAAACTCTGGGGCCAACGTCCTGACTTTC
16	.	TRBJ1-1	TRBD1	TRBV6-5	CASSSPTGGWLTEAFF	TGTGCCAGCAGTTCTCCTACAGGGGGCTGGCTCACTGAAGCTTTCTTT
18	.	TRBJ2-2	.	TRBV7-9	CASSSSRVADANTGELFF	TGTGCCAGCAGTTCAAGCAGAGTGGCGGATGCAAACACCGGGGAGCTGTTTTTT
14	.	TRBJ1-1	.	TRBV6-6	CASSSGGVNTEAFF	TGTGCCAGCAGCTCGGGGGGAGTGAACACTGAAGCTTTCTTT
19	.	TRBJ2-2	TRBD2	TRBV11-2	CASRDLGLDAGGDTGELFF	TGTGCCAGCAGGGACCTTGGATTGGATGCGGGGGGGGACACCGGGGAGCTGTTTTTT
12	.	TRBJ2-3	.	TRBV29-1	CSVVGPTDTQYF	TGCAGCGTTGTGGGGCCCACAGATACGCAGTATTTT
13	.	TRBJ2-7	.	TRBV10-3	CAISGGQSYEQYF	TGTGCCATCAGTGGCGGACAGTCCTACGAGCAGTACTTC
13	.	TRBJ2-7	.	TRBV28	CASSPRQTQKQYF	TGTGCCAGCAGTCCCCGACAGACCCAGAAGCAGTACTTC
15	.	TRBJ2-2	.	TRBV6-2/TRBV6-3	CASSYERTNTGELFF	TGTGCCAGCAGTTACGAGAGAACGAACACCGGGGAGCTGTTTTTT
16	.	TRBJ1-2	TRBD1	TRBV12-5	CASGPSGQGANYGYTF	TGTGCTAGTGGCCCCTCCGGACAGGGGGCAAACTATGGCTACACCTTC